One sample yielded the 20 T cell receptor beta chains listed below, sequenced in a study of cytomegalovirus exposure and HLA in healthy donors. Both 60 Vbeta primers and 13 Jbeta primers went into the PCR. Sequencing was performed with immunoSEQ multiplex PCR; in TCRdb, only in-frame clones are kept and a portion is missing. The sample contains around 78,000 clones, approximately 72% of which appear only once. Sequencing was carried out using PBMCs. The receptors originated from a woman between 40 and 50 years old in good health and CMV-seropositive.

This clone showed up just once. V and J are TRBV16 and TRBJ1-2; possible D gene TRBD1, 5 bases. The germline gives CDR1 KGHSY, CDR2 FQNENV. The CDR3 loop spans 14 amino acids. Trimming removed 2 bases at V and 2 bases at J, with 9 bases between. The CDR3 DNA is TGTGCCAGCAGCCAAAGGCGGGACAACTATGGCTACACCTTC. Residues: CASSQRRDNYGYTF.

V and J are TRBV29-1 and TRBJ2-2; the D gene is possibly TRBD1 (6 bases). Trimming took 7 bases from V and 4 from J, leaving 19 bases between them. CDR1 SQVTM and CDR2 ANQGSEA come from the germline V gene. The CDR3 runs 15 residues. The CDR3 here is CSARGGGAGTGELFF. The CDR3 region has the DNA TGCAGCGCCCGTGGTGGGGGCGCGGGCACCGGGGAGCTGTTTTTT.

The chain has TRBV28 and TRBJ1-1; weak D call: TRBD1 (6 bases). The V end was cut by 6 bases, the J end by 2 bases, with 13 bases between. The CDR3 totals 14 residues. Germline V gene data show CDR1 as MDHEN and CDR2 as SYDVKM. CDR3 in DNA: TGTGCCAGCAGGGCAGGGGCCCCCAACACTGAAGCTTTCTTT. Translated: CASRAGAPNTEAFF. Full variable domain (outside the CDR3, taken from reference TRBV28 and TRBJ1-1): DVKVTQSSRYLVKRTGEKVFLECVQDMDHENMFWYRQDPGLGLRLIYFSYDVKMKEKGDIPEGYSVSREKKERFSLILESASTNQTSMYLCASRAGAPNTEAFFGQGTRLTVV.

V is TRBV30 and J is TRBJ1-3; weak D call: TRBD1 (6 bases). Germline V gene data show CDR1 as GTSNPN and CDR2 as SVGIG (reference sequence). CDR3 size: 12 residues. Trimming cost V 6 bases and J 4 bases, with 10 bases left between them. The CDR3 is CACRTAGNTIYF. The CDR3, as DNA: TGTGCCTGCCGGACAGCAGGAAACACCATATATTTT.

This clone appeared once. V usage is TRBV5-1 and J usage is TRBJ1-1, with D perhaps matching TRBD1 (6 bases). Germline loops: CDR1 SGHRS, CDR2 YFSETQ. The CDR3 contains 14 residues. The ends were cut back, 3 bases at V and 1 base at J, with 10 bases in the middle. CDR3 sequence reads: CASSSQGGNTEAFF. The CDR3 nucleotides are TGCGCCAGCAGCTCACAGGGTGGGAACACTGAAGCTTTCTTT.

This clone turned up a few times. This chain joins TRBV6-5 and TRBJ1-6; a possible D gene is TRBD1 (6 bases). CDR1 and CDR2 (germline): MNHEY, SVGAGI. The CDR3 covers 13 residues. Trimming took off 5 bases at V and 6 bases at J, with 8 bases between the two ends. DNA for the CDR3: TGTGCCAGCAGTACAGGGCGTAATTCACCCCTCCACTTT. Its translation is CASSTGRNSPLHF.

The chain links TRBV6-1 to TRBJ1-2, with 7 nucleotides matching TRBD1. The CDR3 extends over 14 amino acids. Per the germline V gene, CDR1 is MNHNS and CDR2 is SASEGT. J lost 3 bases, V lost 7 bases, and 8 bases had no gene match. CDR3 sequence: CASTARDSYYGYTF. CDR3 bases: TGTGCCAGCACTGCGCGGGACAGCTACTATGGCTACACCTTC.

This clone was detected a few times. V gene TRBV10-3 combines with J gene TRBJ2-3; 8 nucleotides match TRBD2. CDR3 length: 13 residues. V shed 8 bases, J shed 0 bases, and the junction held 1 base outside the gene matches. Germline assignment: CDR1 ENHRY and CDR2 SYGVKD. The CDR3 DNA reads TGTGCCATCGCTAGCGGGAGCACAGATACGCAGTATTTT. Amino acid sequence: CAIASGSTDTQYF.

Here the CDR3 reads CASSALRDRVNSPLHF. In nucleotides, the CDR3 is TGTGCCAGCAGTGCCCTCCGGGACAGGGTTAATTCACCCCTCCACTTT. The chain employs TRBV6-1 and TRBJ1-6, with TRBD1 matching 9 bases. With 4 bases clipped from V and 6 bases from J, the junction kept 7 bases outside the gene matches. The CDR3 loop spans 16 amino acids. The germline V gene encodes CDR1 MNHNS and CDR2 SASEGT.

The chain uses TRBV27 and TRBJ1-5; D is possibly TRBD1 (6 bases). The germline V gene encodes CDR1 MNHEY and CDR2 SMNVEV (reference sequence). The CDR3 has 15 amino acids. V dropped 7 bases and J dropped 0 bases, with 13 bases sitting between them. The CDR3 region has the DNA TGTGCCAGCAAACCCGGGACATATAGCAATCAGCCCCAGCATTTT. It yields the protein CASKPGTYSNQPQHF.

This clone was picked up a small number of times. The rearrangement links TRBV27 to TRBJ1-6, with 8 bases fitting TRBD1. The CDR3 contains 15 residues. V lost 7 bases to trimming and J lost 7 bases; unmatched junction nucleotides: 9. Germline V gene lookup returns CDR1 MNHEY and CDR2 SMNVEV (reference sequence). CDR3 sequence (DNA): TGTGCCAGCACCTTAGCGACAGGGGACAATTCACCCCTCCACTTT. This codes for CASTLATGDNSPLHF.

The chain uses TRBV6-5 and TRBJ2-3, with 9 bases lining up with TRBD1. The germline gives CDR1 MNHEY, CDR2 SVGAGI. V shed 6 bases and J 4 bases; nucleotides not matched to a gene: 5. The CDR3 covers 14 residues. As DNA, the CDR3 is TGTGCCAGCAGACTACAGGGGGCATCAGATACGCAGTATTTT. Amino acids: CASRLQGASDTQYF.

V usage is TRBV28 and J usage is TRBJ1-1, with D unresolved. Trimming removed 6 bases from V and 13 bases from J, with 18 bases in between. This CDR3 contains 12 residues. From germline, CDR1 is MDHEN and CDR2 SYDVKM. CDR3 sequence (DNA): TGTGCCAGCAGCCCCACCCCCCTATTGGTTTTCTTT. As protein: CASSPTPLLVFF.

CDR3 sequence reads: CSVERGRPTQYF. CDR3 DNA: TGCAGCGTTGAAAGGGGGCGACCTACGCAGTATTTT. The chain is built from TRBV29-1 and TRBJ2-3, with 7 bases identical to TRBD1. Trimming removed 2 bases from V and 8 bases from J; junction bases left unmatched: 4. CDR3 length: 12 residues. Germline values: CDR1 SQVTM, CDR2 ANQGSEA.

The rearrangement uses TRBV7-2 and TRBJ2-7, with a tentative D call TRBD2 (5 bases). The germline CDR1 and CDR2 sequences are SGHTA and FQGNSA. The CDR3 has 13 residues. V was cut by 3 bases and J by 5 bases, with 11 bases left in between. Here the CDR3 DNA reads TGTGCCAGCAGCTTTTCGGAGGCCCACGAGCAGTACTTC. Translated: CASSFSEAHEQYF.

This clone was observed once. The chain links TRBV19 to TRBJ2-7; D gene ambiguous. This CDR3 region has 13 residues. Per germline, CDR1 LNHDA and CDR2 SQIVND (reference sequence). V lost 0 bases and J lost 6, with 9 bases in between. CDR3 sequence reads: CASSIDPVTEQYF. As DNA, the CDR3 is TGTGCCAGTAGTATAGATCCAGTCACCGAGCAGTACTTC.

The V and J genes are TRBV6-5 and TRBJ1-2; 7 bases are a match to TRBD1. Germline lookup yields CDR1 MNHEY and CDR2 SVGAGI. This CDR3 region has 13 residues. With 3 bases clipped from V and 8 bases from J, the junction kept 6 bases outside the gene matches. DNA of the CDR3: TGTGCCAGCAGTTATCGACAGGGACGGGGCTACACCTTC. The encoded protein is CASSYRQGRGYTF.

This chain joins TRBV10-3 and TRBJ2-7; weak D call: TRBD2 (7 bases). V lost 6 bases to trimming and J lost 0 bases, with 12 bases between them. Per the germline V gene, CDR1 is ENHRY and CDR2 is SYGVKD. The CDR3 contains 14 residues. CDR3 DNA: TGTGCCATCAGCCCGGGGGGCGACTCCTACGAGCAGTACTTC. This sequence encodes CAISPGGDSYEQYF.

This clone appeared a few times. The CDR3 nucleotides are TGCGCCAGCAGCCGAGACAGAAACACTGAAGCTTTCTTT. Amino acid sequence: CASSRDRNTEAFF. The rearrangement joins TRBV4-1 to TRBJ1-1; D is perhaps TRBD1 (5 bases). Trimming shortened V by 4 bases and J by 2 bases, and 8 bases separated the two germline ends. The CDR3 runs 13 residues. CDR1 is MGHRA, CDR2 YSYEKL, per germline.

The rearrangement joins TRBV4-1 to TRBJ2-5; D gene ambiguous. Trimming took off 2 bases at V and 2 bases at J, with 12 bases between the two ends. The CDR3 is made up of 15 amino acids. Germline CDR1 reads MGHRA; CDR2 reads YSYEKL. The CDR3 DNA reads TGCGCCAGCAGCCAATTTTTAACGGAGCAAGAGACCCAGTACTTC. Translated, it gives CASSQFLTEQETQYF.